Below are 30 T cell receptor beta chains sequenced from a single sample in a study of T-cell memory formation after mild COVID-19. TCRdb re-derived calls from the 5' RACE reads in MiXCR, one entry per CDR3 protein. The data contain a few hundred thousand distinct CDR3 sequences, over 8.5% of them seen just once; the ten biggest clones take up 22%. Input material: PBMCs or a T cell subset sorted from them (not recorded which). The source of these receptors is a man between 18 and 35 years old who had mild COVID-19 (a few samples of this study predate the infection). Cell type and time point are not known.

This clonotype was seen at least ten times. The chain links TRBV6-4 to TRBJ2-1; weak D call: TRBD1 (5 bases). In germline, CDR1 is MRHNA, CDR2 SNTAGT. Trimming took off 3 bases at V and 2 bases at J, with 5 bases between the two ends. CDR3 size: 13 residues. The CDR3 region is CASSEDTYNEQFF. In nucleotides, the CDR3 is TGTGCCAGCAGTGAGGACACCTACAATGAGCAGTTCTTC.

This clonotype occurred a few times. The chain joins TRBV27 to TRBJ2-3; a weak D match, TRBD2 (6 bases). Germline lookup yields CDR1 MNHEY and CDR2 SMNVEV (reference sequence). Between the trimmed V and J ends, which lost 0 bases and 0 bases, there was a span of 13 bases. The CDR3 sequence is 17 residues long. CDR3 DNA sequence: TGTGCCAGCAGTTTATCGTCGGCGGGGCCTAGCACAGATACGCAGTATTTT. Its protein is CASSLSSAGPSTDTQYF.

The sample holds a few counts of this clonotype. V and J are TRBV15 and TRBJ2-7; D is undetermined. CDR1 LNHNV and CDR2 YYDKDF come from the germline V gene (reference sequence). V was shortened by 1 base and J by 1 base, with 11 bases between the two germline ends. The CDR3 length is 15 residues. The CDR3 region is CATSRGEDGSYEQYF. CDR3 nucleotide sequence: TGTGCCACCAGCAGAGGAGAGGACGGTTCCTACGAGCAGTACTTC. Combining the CDR3 with reference TRBV15 and TRBJ2-7 gives the whole variable domain DAMVIQNPRYQVTQFGKPVTLSCSQTLNHNVMYWYQQKSSQAPKLLFHYYDKDFNNEADTPDNFQSRRPNTSFCFLDIRSPGLGDTAMYLCATSRGEDGSYEQYFGPGTRLTVT.

V usage is TRBV5-5 and J usage is TRBJ1-2; D is uncertain. V dropped 0 bases and J dropped 6 bases, with 12 bases sitting between them. The germline V gene encodes CDR1 SGHKS and CDR2 YYEKEE (reference sequence). This CDR3 contains 14 residues. The CDR3 protein is CASSLEIGSHGYTF. CDR3 nucleotide sequence: TGTGCCAGCAGCTTGGAGATAGGGAGCCATGGCTACACCTTC.

This rearrangement joins TRBV20-1 to TRBJ2-5; D could derive from TRBD1 or TRBD2 (5 bases each). This CDR3 is built from 15 residues. V was clipped by 6 bases and J by 2 bases, with 19 bases between them. Germline assignment: CDR1 DFQATT and CDR2 SNEGSKA (reference sequence). CDR3 in DNA: TGCAGTGCCAGTCCTTGGGACCGCGATCAAGAGACCCAGTACTTC. Translation: CSASPWDRDQETQYF.

This clonotype was seen more than once but under ten times. The DNA of the CDR3 is TGCGCCAGCAGCCAATATTGGGGCCGACTGGAACGAGGGGAAAAACTGTTTTTT. Translation: CASSQYWGRLERGEKLFF. The genes are TRBV4-1 and TRBJ1-4; possible D gene TRBD1, 5 bases. The CDR3 runs 18 residues. V was pared by 2 bases and J by 8 bases, with 24 bases between. Germline assignment: CDR1 MGHRA and CDR2 YSYEKL.

This clonotype was picked up a small number of times. The V call is TRBV19, the J call TRBJ2-5; 7 bases fit TRBD2. V was clipped by 1 base and J by 3 bases; unmatched bases: 2. This CDR3 has 14 amino acids. The V gene's germline CDR1 is LNHDA and CDR2 SQIVND (reference sequence). For the CDR3, the DNA is TGTGCCAGTAGTATAGGCAGCGGGAAAGAGACCCAGTACTTC. It specifies CASSIGSGKETQYF.

This clonotype was detected many times. This sequence joins TRBV27 and TRBJ2-5, with D maybe TRBD1 (5 bases). Germline V gives CDR1 MNHEY, CDR2 SMNVEV (reference sequence). This CDR3 comprises 15 residues. Trimming cost V 3 bases and J 2 bases, with 13 bases left between them. Here the CDR3 reads CASSFGQGQQETQYF. The CDR3 DNA reads as TGTGCCAGCAGTTTCGGCCAGGGCCAACAAGAGACCCAGTACTTC.

In this sample, this clonotype turned up many times. This chain links TRBV5-1 with TRBJ1-6, with 10 bases matching TRBD1. The CDR3 loop spans 17 amino acids. V lost 4 bases to trimming and J lost 5 bases; unmatched junction nucleotides: 9. The germline V gene encodes CDR1 SGHRS and CDR2 YFSETQ. The CDR3 here is CASSQGTGAGNNSPLHF. For the CDR3, the DNA is TGCGCCAGCAGCCAAGGGACAGGGGCCGGGAATAATTCACCCCTCCACTTT.

The chain carries TRBV6-2 or TRBV6-3 and TRBJ2-5; D might be TRBD2 (6 bases). Germline CDR1 reads MNHEY; CDR2 reads SVGEGT. The CDR3 is 14 amino acids. Deletions cut 7 bases from V and 5 bases from J, with 17 bases between. CDR3 in amino acids: CASNRLGSPETQYF. The CDR3 DNA reads as TGTGCCAGCAACCGACTAGGTTCGCCGGAGACCCAGTACTTC.

This clonotype was counted a few times. The chain is built from TRBV6-1 and TRBJ2-7; the D is unclear. V lost 2 bases, J lost 0 bases, and 8 bases lay in between. Germline CDR1 and CDR2: MNHNS and SASEGT. CDR3 size: 14 residues. Written as DNA, the CDR3 is TGTGCCAGCAGTGAATTCGGCCCCTCCTACGAGCAGTACGTC. Translation: CASSEFGPSYEQYV.

This clonotype was picked up a small number of times. This sequence joins TRBV5-8 and TRBJ1-2; the D gene is possibly TRBD1 (6 bases). The CDR3 has 15 amino acids. Trimming left V 0 bases short and J 4 bases short, with 13 bases between. CDR1 is SGHTS, CDR2 YDEGEE, per germline. The CDR3 region is CASSLGPGQFYGYTF. The DNA for the CDR3 is TGTGCCAGCAGCTTGGGCCCCGGACAGTTCTATGGCTACACCTTC.

This clonotype was detected many times. This rearrangement joins TRBV4-2 to TRBJ1-1; 7 nucleotides match TRBD1. CDR3 length: 15 amino acids. Germline V gives CDR1 LGHNA, CDR2 YNFKEQ. The junction had 9 bases not matched to a gene; V was cut back by 5 bases and J by 3 bases. The CDR3 DNA sequence: TGTGCCAGCAGCGAACAGGGGCCCGAGGACACTGAAGCTTTCTTT. Translated, it gives CASSEQGPEDTEAFF.

This clonotype was detected only a few times. The chain employs TRBV4-1 and TRBJ2-3; D unclear. Trimming took off 1 base at V and 0 bases at J, with 11 bases between the two ends. Germline V lookup: CDR1 MGHRA, CDR2 YSYEKL. The CDR3 covers 16 residues. The CDR3 sequence is CASSQGRGASTDTQYF. In DNA form, the CDR3 reads TGCGCCAGCAGCCAAGGCCGCGGAGCTAGCACAGATACGCAGTATTTT.

The V and J genes are TRBV5-1 and TRBJ1-4; 9 nucleotides line up with TRBD1. V was clipped by 5 bases and J by 3 bases; unmatched bases: 8. The CDR3 extends over 16 amino acids. Germline V gene data show CDR1 as SGHRS and CDR2 as YFSETQ. The CDR3 region is CASRTGTGISNEKLFF. The CDR3 DNA follows: TGCGCCAGCAGAACCGGGACAGGGATTTCTAATGAAAAACTGTTTTTT.

This sequence joins TRBV5-1 and TRBJ2-5, with D tentatively TRBD1 (5 bases). CDR3 size: 13 residues. Germline CDR1 SGHRS, CDR2 YFSETQ. Trimming removed 3 bases at V and 4 bases at J, with 10 bases between. The CDR3 loop is CASSSLQVETQYF. The CDR3 DNA reads as TGCGCCAGCAGCTCCTTACAGGTAGAGACCCAGTACTTC.

This clonotype was recorded once. The CDR3 reads CASSGAGGTSPLHF. As DNA, the CDR3 is TGTGCCAGCAGTGGGGCAGGGGGCACTTCACCCCTCCACTTT. The chain recombines TRBV25-1 with TRBJ1-6; 8 nucleotides match TRBD1. The trim removed 4 bases at V and 9 bases at J, leaving 5 bases unmatched. This CDR3 region has 14 residues. CDR1 and CDR2 from the germline V gene are MGHDK and SYGVNS. Combining the CDR3 with reference TRBV25-1 and TRBJ1-6 gives the whole variable domain EADIYQTPRYLVIGTGKKITLECSQTMGHDKMYWYQQDPGMELHLIHYSYGVNSTEKGDLSSESTVSRIRTEHFPLTLESARPSHTSQYLCASSGAGGTSPLHFGNGTRLTVT.

This clonotype was observed at least ten times. V is TRBV6-2 or TRBV6-3 and J is TRBJ1-6; 7 bases align to TRBD1. Germline loops: CDR1 MNHEY, CDR2 SVGEGT. The CDR3 consists of 14 residues. V was clipped by 5 bases and J by 7 bases; unmatched bases: 5. This CDR3 reads CASSTGTENSPLHF. The CDR3 nucleotides are TGTGCCAGCAGTACCGGGACAGAGAATTCACCCCTCCACTTT.

This clonotype was observed a handful of times. This chain joins TRBV5-1 and TRBJ2-7; D gene uncertain. Trimming took 0 bases from V and 0 from J, leaving 7 bases between them. The CDR3 extends over 14 amino acids. Germline V gene data show CDR1 as SGHRS and CDR2 as YFSETQ. CDR3: CASSLGQSSYEQYF. CDR3 DNA sequence: TGCGCCAGCAGCTTGGGGCAAAGCTCCTACGAGCAGTACTTC.

This clonotype was counted only a few times. This chain uses TRBV6-1 with TRBJ1-5; TRBD1 might be the D (5 bases). V was shortened by 7 bases and J by 2 bases, with 12 bases between the two germline ends. There are 14 residues in the CDR3. Germline assignment: CDR1 MNHNS and CDR2 SASEGT. In DNA form, the CDR3 reads TGTGCCAGCAACTACGACAGCGGCAATCAGCCCCAGCATTTT. Residues: CASNYDSGNQPQHF.

This clonotype has only a few counts. This chain uses TRBV19 with TRBJ1-1; perhaps TRBD1 as D (5 bases). The CDR3 extends over 13 amino acids. With 4 bases removed from V and 4 bases from J, the gap between germline ends came to 10 bases. Germline V gene data show CDR1 as LNHDA and CDR2 as SQIVND (reference sequence). DNA for the CDR3: TGTGCCAGTAGTACGGTTGGGGGCACTGAAGCTTTCTTT. Protein: CASSTVGGTEAFF.

This clonotype was seen ten or more times. The chain recombines TRBV12-3 or TRBV12-4 with TRBJ1-1; TRBD1 is a possible D gene (5 bases). This CDR3 region has 14 residues. With 0 bases removed from V and 2 bases from J, the gap between germline ends came to 7 bases. The CDR3 DNA reads as TGTGCCAGCAGTTTAGCGGGGCGAAACACTGAAGCTTTCTTT. Translating it yields CASSLAGRNTEAFF.

The sample holds many counts of this clonotype. The J gene is TRBJ2-1, the V gene TRBV5-1; 9 bases agree with TRBD2. The CDR3 sequence is 16 residues long. CDR1 is SGHRS, CDR2 YFSETQ, per germline. Losses at the gene ends were 4 bases for V and 7 bases for J; bases not matched to a gene: 12. Here the CDR3 reads CASSPNSGSGGNEQFF. CDR3 coding DNA: TGCGCCAGCAGCCCAAACTCGGGTAGCGGGGGTAATGAGCAGTTCTTC.

The V and J genes are TRBV15 and TRBJ1-2; 10 nucleotides line up with TRBD1. The CDR3 length is 14 residues. Germline CDR1 reads LNHNV; CDR2 reads YYDKDF (reference sequence). V trimming: 5 bases; J trimming: 9 bases; junction bases outside the gene matches: 9. CDR3 coding DNA: TGTGCCACCAGCCCCAGACAGGGGGCGCGCAGCTACACCTTC. It codes for CATSPRQGARSYTF.

This clonotype was counted a few times. The V call is TRBV5-1, the J call TRBJ1-2; no firm D call. Germline V gives CDR1 SGHRS, CDR2 YFSETQ. V lost 3 bases and J lost 7, with 13 bases in between. This CDR3 has 13 amino acids. The CDR3 protein is CASSWEPEGGYTF. CDR3 in DNA: TGCGCCAGCAGCTGGGAACCAGAGGGTGGCTACACCTTC. Looking up the rest from reference TRBV5-1 and TRBJ1-2 gives the full variable domain: KAGVTQTPRYLIKTRGQQVTLSCSPISGHRSVSWYQQTPGQGLQFLFEYFSETQRNKGNFPGRFSGRQFSNSRSEMNVSTLELGDSALYLCASSWEPEGGYTFGSGTRLTVV.

This clonotype was recorded a few times. The chain employs TRBV6-6 and TRBJ1-5, with D unclear. The CDR3 totals 12 residues. Germline V lookup: CDR1 MNHNY, CDR2 SVGAGI (reference sequence). V gave up 2 bases and J gave up 7 bases, with 6 bases separating them. CDR3 sequence (DNA): TGTGCCAGCAGTTACGTCGGACAGCCCCAGCATTTT. Its translation: CASSYVGQPQHF.

The chain couples TRBV12-3 or TRBV12-4 to TRBJ2-3; D is possibly TRBD1 or TRBD2 (6 bases each). V was pared by 6 bases and J by 0 bases, with 19 bases between. The CDR3 contains 17 residues. CDR3 nucleotides: TGTGCCAGCAGCCGCCGAGATGGGGGGCCTAGCACAGATACGCAGTATTTT. This sequence encodes CASSRRDGGPSTDTQYF.

V is TRBV29-1 and J is TRBJ1-1, with a weak D call TRBD1 (5 bases). The CDR3 is 11 residues long. V was shortened by 0 bases and J by 11 bases, with 10 bases between the two germline ends. Germline CDR1 and CDR2: SQVTM and ANQGSEA. DNA of the CDR3: TGCAGCGTTGAAGAGAACAAGGGGGCTTTCTTT. As protein: CSVEENKGAFF.

This clonotype occurred many times. The CDR3 DNA follows: TGTGCCAGCAGCCCCACAGGGTACGAGCAGTACTTC. The encoded protein is CASSPTGYEQYF. The chain uses TRBV7-2 and TRBJ2-7; a weak D match, TRBD1 (6 bases). From germline, CDR1 is SGHTA and CDR2 FQGNSA. The CDR3 is 12 residues long. V lost 5 bases and J lost 4, with 9 bases in between. The full variable domain, its missing parts supplied by reference TRBV7-2 and TRBJ2-7, is GAGVSQSPSNKVTEKGKDVELRCDPISGHTALYWYRQSLGQGLEFLIYFQGNSAPDKSGLPSDRFSAERTGGSVSTLTIQRTQQEDSAVYLCASSPTGYEQYFGPGTRLTVT.

The sample holds a few counts of this clonotype. The V gene is TRBV4-1, the J gene TRBJ2-7, with TRBD1 as a possible D gene (6 bases). Trimming removed 0 bases at V and 9 bases at J, with 24 bases between. The CDR3 runs to 17 residues. Germline V CDR1 and CDR2: MGHRA, YSYEKL. The CDR3 reads CASSQDPDRRIQDGQYV. The CDR3 bases are TGCGCCAGCAGCCAAGATCCTGACAGGCGAATCCAGGATGGGCAGTACGTC.